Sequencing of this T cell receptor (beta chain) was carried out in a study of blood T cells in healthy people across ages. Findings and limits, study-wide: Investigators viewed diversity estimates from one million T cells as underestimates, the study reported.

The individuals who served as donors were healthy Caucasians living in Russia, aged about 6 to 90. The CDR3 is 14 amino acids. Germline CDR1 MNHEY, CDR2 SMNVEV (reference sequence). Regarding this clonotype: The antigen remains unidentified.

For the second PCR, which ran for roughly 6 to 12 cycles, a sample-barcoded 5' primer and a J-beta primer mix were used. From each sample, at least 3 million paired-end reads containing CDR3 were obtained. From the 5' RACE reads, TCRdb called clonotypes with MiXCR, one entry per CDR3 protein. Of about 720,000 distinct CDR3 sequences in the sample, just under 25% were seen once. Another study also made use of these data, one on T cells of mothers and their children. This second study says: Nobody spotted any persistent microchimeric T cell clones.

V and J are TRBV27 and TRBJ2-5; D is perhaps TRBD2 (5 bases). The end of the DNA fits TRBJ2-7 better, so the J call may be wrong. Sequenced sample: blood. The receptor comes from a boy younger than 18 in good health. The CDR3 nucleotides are TGTGCCAGCGGTGAAAAATTTCGGGATGACGAGCAGTACTTC. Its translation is CASGEKFRDDEQYF.